The next 17 T cell receptor beta chains were all read from a single sample in a study of T cell repertoires in cytomegalovirus infection. One entry per CDR3 protein results from TCRdb running MiXCR on the reads. The sample shows approximately 500,000 distinct CDR3 sequences, more than 15% of them seen only once. The specimen sequenced was CD8+ T cells from PBMCs. The receptors here all came from a human donor in good health (CMV status not recorded). Some clones in this sample may be carry-over from other donors' samples.

The chain links TRBV12-5 to TRBJ1-5, with D possibly TRBD1 on 6 matching bases. Trimming cost V 6 bases and J 0 bases, with 12 bases left between them. The CDR3 has 15 residues. Germline V lookup: CDR1 LGHNT, CDR2 FRNRAP. The CDR3 sequence: CASGVTGISNQPQHF. Here the CDR3 DNA reads TGTGCTAGTGGCGTCACAGGGATTAGCAATCAGCCCCAGCATTTT.

Comment on this clonotype: The conserved final phenylalanine or tryptophan is absent from the CDR3, which likely points to a read error. This chain connects TRBV12-3 or TRBV12-4 to TRBJ2-1; D remains ambiguous. The CDR3 is 14 amino acids. V was pared by 3 bases and J by 0 bases, with 6 bases between. The CDR3 loop reads CASSFSSSYNEQFL. The CDR3 DNA reads as TGTGCCAGCAGTTTTTCTAGCTCCTACAATGAGCAGTTCTTA.

The rearrangement uses TRBV6-5 and TRBJ1-6; D might be TRBD1 (6 bases). The CDR3 extends over 15 amino acids. Germline-derived CDR1 and CDR2 are MNHEY and SVGAGI. Trimming took off 2 bases at V and 13 bases at J, with 18 bases between the two ends. This CDR3 reads CASSYGGGLMDPLHF. CDR3 coding DNA: TGTGCCAGCAGTTACGGAGGGGGACTGATGGATCCCCTCCACTTT.

V is TRBV20-1 and J is TRBJ2-7; D unclear. Between the trimmed V and J ends, which lost 1 base and 0 bases, there was a span of 10 bases. The CDR3 runs to 14 residues. The V gene's germline CDR1 is DFQATT and CDR2 SNEGSKA (reference sequence). The chain's CDR3 is CSARGPTHSYEQYF. In DNA form, the CDR3 reads TGCAGTGCTAGAGGGCCGACCCACTCCTACGAGCAGTACTTC.

The V call is TRBV7-9, the J call TRBJ1-5; D remains ambiguous. The germline gives CDR1 SEHNR, CDR2 FQNEAQ (reference sequence). Trimming took 8 bases from V and 3 from J, leaving 8 bases between them. This CDR3 contains 12 residues. The CDR3 DNA reads as TGTGCCAGCGGTTTCGACAATCAGCCCCAGCATTTT. Residues: CASGFDNQPQHF.

There are many counts of this clonotype. The chain carries TRBV7-6 and TRBJ1-6, with 7 bases lining up with TRBD1. The CDR3 is 15 amino acids. Looked up from germline, CDR1 is SGHVS and CDR2 is FNYEAQ. Trimming took 6 bases from V and 7 from J; bases not matched to a gene: 9. CDR3 amino acids: CASSPRDSKNSPLHF. CDR3 coding DNA: TGTGCCAGCAGTCCCCGGGACAGCAAGAATTCACCCCTCCACTTT. The full variable domain, in which reference TRBV7-6 and TRBJ1-6 provide the parts outside the CDR3, is GAGVSQSPRYKVTKRGQDVALRCDPISGHVSLYWYRQALGQGPEFLTYFNYEAQQDKSGLPNDRFSAERPEGSISTLTIQRTEQRDSAMYRCASSPRDSKNSPLHFGNGTRLTVT.

About this clonotype itself: Since a much larger clone is just one base distant, this may be a read error. This chain connects TRBV4-1 to TRBJ2-7; TRBD1 agrees at 8 bases. Germline V gene data show CDR1 as MGHRA and CDR2 as YSYEKL. The CDR3 loop spans 14 amino acids. CDR3 sequence: CASSPRQGFYEQDF. For the CDR3, the DNA is TGCGCCAGCAGTCCAAGACAGGGGTTCTACGAGCAGGACTTC.

This clonotype showed up just a few times. This chain joins TRBV10-3 and TRBJ1-3; 8 nucleotides line up with TRBD1. With 6 bases clipped from V and 4 bases from J, the junction kept 5 bases outside the gene matches. The CDR3 covers 14 residues. The germline V gene has CDR1 ENHRY and CDR2 SYGVKD. This CDR3 reads CAISTRDRGNTIYF. CDR3 sequence (DNA): TGTGCCATCAGCACCCGGGACAGGGGAAACACCATATATTTT.

This clonotype occurred a few times. The chain carries TRBV15 and TRBJ2-1, with D possibly matching TRBD1 (6 bases). Germline V lookup: CDR1 LNHNV, CDR2 YYDKDF (reference sequence). CDR3 length: 16 residues. Trimming stripped 1 base from V and 5 bases from J, with 15 bases between. DNA of the CDR3: TGTGCCACCAGCAGAGTCCCTACAGGGTTGGACAATGAGCAGTTCTTC. Amino acids: CATSRVPTGLDNEQFF.

Ten or more counts support this clonotype. The gene calls are TRBV7-9 and TRBJ2-1; unclear D gene. Germline values: CDR1 SEHNR, CDR2 FQNEAQ (reference sequence). Trimming stripped 4 bases from V and 5 bases from J, with 6 bases between. The CDR3 contains 12 residues. In DNA form, the CDR3 reads TGTGCCAGCAGCTATACACACAATGAGCAGTTCTTC. It yields the protein CASSYTHNEQFF.

In this sample, this clonotype turned up many times. V is TRBV7-9 and J is TRBJ2-5; the match to TRBD2 covers 15 bases. Trimming at V came to 5 bases and at J to 1 base, leaving 14 bases not matched to a gene. The length of the CDR3 is 20 residues. CDR1 and CDR2 (germline): SEHNR, FQNEAQ (reference sequence). CDR3 in amino acids: CASSGLPGLAGGSTQETQYF. The DNA for the CDR3 is TGTGCCAGCAGCGGACTTCCGGGACTAGCGGGAGGAAGCACCCAAGAGACCCAGTACTTC.

This clonotype was detected ten times or more. The V and J genes are TRBV4-1 and TRBJ1-4, with D perhaps matching TRBD1 (5 bases). V was cut by 1 base and J by 5 bases, with 8 bases left in between. Germline CDR1 reads MGHRA; CDR2 reads YSYEKL. The CDR3 is made up of 14 amino acids. The CDR3, as DNA: TGCGCCAGCAGCCAAGTCCCAGGGAATGAAAAACTGTTTTTT. It translates to CASSQVPGNEKLFF.

This clonotype was seen a few times. This chain uses TRBV12-3 or TRBV12-4 with TRBJ1-1; D is ambiguous. The V and J ends lost 6 bases and 1 base respectively, with 15 bases between them. This CDR3 region has 15 residues. The CDR3 DNA reads as TGTGCCAGCAGCTCCCCCCTTGGGGAGAACACTGAAGCTTTCTTT. Translated: CASSSPLGENTEAFF.

Details on this clonotype: With a much larger clone just one base away, this may be a read error. Since no conserved phenylalanine or tryptophan closes the CDR3, a read error is the likely cause. The chain is built from TRBV28 and TRBJ2-7; D remains unclear. This CDR3 spans 14 amino acids. The ends were cut back, 5 bases at V and 1 base at J, with 12 bases in the middle. Germline V gene data show CDR1 as MDHEN and CDR2 as SYDVKM. DNA of the CDR3: TGTGCCAGCAGTCAAGCGATAGGATCCTACGAGCAGTACTTA. As protein: CASSQAIGSYEQYL.

The chain couples TRBV28 to TRBJ2-3; TRBD2 matches 7 bases. CDR3 size: 15 residues. Trimming took 4 bases from V and 5 from J; bases not matched to a gene: 9. Germline V CDR1 and CDR2: MDHEN, SYDVKM. The CDR3 is CASSSGGSVKDTQYF. CDR3 DNA sequence: TGTGCCAGCAGTTCGGGCGGGAGTGTCAAAGATACGCAGTATTTT.

This clonotype was observed at least ten times. The chain couples TRBV12-3 or TRBV12-4 to TRBJ2-1, with TRBD2 matching over 10 bases. With 5 bases clipped from V and 1 base from J, the junction kept 17 bases outside the gene matches. This CDR3 has 20 residues. The DNA for the CDR3 is TGTGCCAGCAGTCCCTTTGGCAGCGGGAGGGAGTTCGTATCCTACAATGAGCAGTTCTTC. Translation: CASSPFGSGREFVSYNEQFF.

The sample holds a few counts of this clonotype. Relative to the germline gene, one junction end is altered; a read error may explain this. The V call is TRBV4-1, the J call TRBJ2-5; unclear D gene. CDR3 length: 14 amino acids. Germline lookup yields CDR1 MGHRA and CDR2 YSYEKL. CDR3 sequence reads: CVSSQVSPEETQYF. The CDR3 nucleotides are TGTGTCAGCAGCCAAGTCTCCCCAGAAGAGACCCAGTACTTC.